This T cell receptor (beta chain) was documented in a study of cytomegalovirus exposure and HLA in healthy donors. Study-level findings and limits: Later analysis identified a missense DCLRE1C variant that was linked to TCR beta V- and J-gene trimming. Presence/absence analyses took donor sequencing depth as roughly uniform. There was a cluster of highly shared sequence variants that was likely a sequencing artifact. In vitro, three CMV-associated chains proved specific for CMV antigens.

As for this clone: Its antigen is not identified.

60 Vbeta and 13 Jbeta primers were used in PCR. Assay: immunoSEQ multiplex PCR; the TCRdb copy retains only in-frame clones and omits some. Here the sample spans 150,000 or so clones, 65% to 85% being singletons. Germline V lookup: CDR1 SGHTA, CDR2 FQGTGA. There are 16 residues in the CDR3. V was pared by 4 bases and J by 3 bases, with 16 bases between. The sequence was obtained from a woman between 45 and 60 years old in good health and CMV-seropositive. This rearrangement joins TRBV7-3 to TRBJ2-1; a weak D match, TRBD1 (7 bases). Sequencing was performed on PBMCs. The CDR3 bases are TGTGCCAGCAGCTCCAAGACAGGGAGGAGCTACAATGAGCAGTTCTTC. Protein sequence: CASSSKTGRSYNEQFF.